Below are 17 T cell receptor beta chains sequenced from a single sample in a study of regulatory and conventional T cells in RAG deficiency. TCRdb's table, derived via immunoSEQ multiplex PCR, lists solely in-frame clones and lacks some. The sample gives tens of thousands of clones, around 96% of which show up once; about 0.4% is in the top ten. The sorted conventional CD4+ T cells were CD25-low and CD127-high, with genomic DNA sequenced. This sample also appeared in a second study, on regulatory T cells. From that study: Primers: 52 TRBV forward and 13 TRBJ reverse.

The sequenced material came from CD25- CD4+ T cells sorted from blood. Receptors were obtained from a human donor in good health.

The rearrangement uses TRBV13 and TRBJ2-2; D is undetermined. Germline loops: CDR1 PRHDT, CDR2 FYEKMQ (reference sequence). With 1 base removed from V and 3 bases from J, the gap between germline ends came to 3 bases. There are 13 residues in the CDR3. CDR3 sequence: CASSLVYTGELFF. Written as DNA, the CDR3 is TGTGCCAGCAGCTTAGTCTACACCGGGGAGCTGTTTTTT. Full variable domain (missing parts from reference TRBV13 and TRBJ2-2): AAGVIQSPRHLIKEKRETATLKCYPIPRHDTVYWYQQGPGQDPQFLISFYEKMQSDKGSIPDRFSAQQFSDYHSELNMSSLELGDSALYFCASSLVYTGELFFGEGSRLTVL.

This sequence joins TRBV30 and TRBJ1-6; perhaps TRBD1 as D (5 bases). Germline loops: CDR1 GTSNPN, CDR2 SVGIG (reference sequence). V was shortened by 0 bases and J by 6 bases, with 18 bases between the two germline ends. CDR3 length: 17 amino acids. Here the CDR3 reads CAWSVRLGSRGNSPLHF. In DNA, the CDR3 is TGTGCCTGGAGTGTACGTCTTGGTAGTAGGGGTAATTCACCCCTCCACTTT.

This chain uses TRBV2 with TRBJ2-3; 8 bases are a match to TRBD1. The V gene's germline CDR1 is SNHLY and CDR2 FYNNEI. V lost 1 base and J lost 3; bases outside the gene matches: 6. The CDR3 consists of 16 residues. The CDR3: CASSEGDRRWTDTQYF. The CDR3, as DNA: TGTGCCAGCAGTGAAGGGGACAGGCGGTGGACAGATACGCAGTATTTT. The variable domain in full, completed from reference TRBV2 and TRBJ2-3, reads EPEVTQTPSHQVTQMGQEVILRCVPISNHLYFYWYRQILGQKVEFLVSFYNNEISEKSEIFDDQFSVERPDGSNFTLKIRSTKLEDSAMYFCASSEGDRRWTDTQYFGPGTRLTVL.

The chain combines TRBV5-5 with TRBJ1-5; 8 bases are a match to TRBD1. The V and J ends lost 0 bases and 3 bases, in that order; junction bases with no gene match: 2. CDR3 length: 15 amino acids. The germline V gene has CDR1 SGHKS and CDR2 YYEKEE (reference sequence). The CDR3 bases are TGTGCCAGCAGCTTGGGACAGGGGCTCAATCAGCCCCAGCATTTT. Translation gives CASSLGQGLNQPQHF.

This clone has more than one count but fewer than ten. This sequence joins TRBV10-3 and TRBJ2-7; TRBD1 agrees at 7 bases. CDR3 size: 15 residues. Germline values: CDR1 ENHRY, CDR2 SYGVKD. Trimming at V came to 4 bases and at J to 3 bases, leaving 9 bases not matched to a gene. The CDR3 loop is CAISARQGRYYEQYF. The CDR3 coding sequence is TGTGCCATCAGTGCAAGACAGGGTAGATACTACGAGCAGTACTTC.

The chain uses TRBV7-8 and TRBJ1-5; D call uncertain. The CDR3 totals 16 residues. Trimming stripped 5 bases from V and 0 bases from J, with 14 bases between. CDR1 is SGHVS and CDR2 is FQNEAQ in the germline V gene. CDR3 protein: CASSTSRLYSNQPQHF. DNA for the CDR3: TGTGCCAGCAGCACCAGCCGACTGTATAGCAATCAGCCCCAGCATTTT.

The rearrangement links TRBV14 to TRBJ1-2; 8 nucleotides agree with TRBD1. This CDR3 comprises 14 residues. V gave up 2 bases and J gave up 8 bases; unmatched junction bases: 7. Germline assignment: CDR1 SGHDN and CDR2 FVKESK. CDR3 region: CASSQSDRVDGYTF. The CDR3 region has the DNA TGTGCCAGCAGCCAATCGGACAGGGTTGACGGCTACACCTTC.

The rearrangement uses TRBV19 and TRBJ1-5; D is ambiguous. Between the trimmed V and J ends, which lost 5 bases and 4 bases, there was a span of 15 bases. The CDR3 has 15 residues. Germline CDR1 reads LNHDA; CDR2 reads SQIVND (reference sequence). CDR3 amino acids: CASSVQVGRNQPQHF. The CDR3 region has the DNA TGTGCCAGTAGTGTGCAGGTTGGTAGAAATCAGCCCCAGCATTTT.

The rearrangement uses TRBV5-1 and TRBJ1-1, with D possibly TRBD1 on 6 matching bases. The CDR3 spans 14 residues. Germline V gene sequence: CDR1 SGHRS, CDR2 YFSETQ. The germline V and J ends were trimmed by 4 bases and 1 base, with 11 bases remaining between them. This CDR3 reads CASSPGQTNTEAFF. The CDR3 DNA reads TGCGCCAGCAGCCCCGGACAGACGAACACTGAAGCTTTCTTT. The full variable domain, in which reference TRBV5-1 and TRBJ1-1 provide the parts outside the CDR3, is KAGVTQTPRYLIKTRGQQVTLSCSPISGHRSVSWYQQTPGQGLQFLFEYFSETQRNKGNFPGRFSGRQFSNSRSEMNVSTLELGDSALYLCASSPGQTNTEAFFGQGTRLTVV.

The J gene is TRBJ1-1, the V gene TRBV9; TRBD1 aligns across 10 bases. V dropped 0 bases and J dropped 3; count of bases not matched to a gene: 8. The CDR3 consists of 17 residues. Per the germline V gene, CDR1 is SGDLS and CDR2 is YYNGEE. Here the CDR3 reads CASSVEGDRGRYTEAFF. Written as DNA, the CDR3 is TGTGCCAGCAGCGTAGAAGGAGACAGGGGGCGGTACACTGAAGCTTTCTTT.

The chain has TRBV9 and TRBJ2-1, with 12 bases matching TRBD2. This CDR3 is 16 amino acids long. The germline V gene has CDR1 SGDLS and CDR2 YYNGEE. The V segment lost 3 bases and the J segment 10 bases; nucleotides outside the gene matches: 11. The CDR3 DNA follows: TGTGCCAGCAGCGAGCCGCTAGCGGGAGGGTCTTGGGAGCAGTTCTTC. Protein product: CASSEPLAGGSWEQFF.

This rearrangement joins TRBV11-1 to TRBJ2-3, with a possible D match to TRBD2 (6 bases). Looked up from germline, CDR1 is SGHAT and CDR2 is FQDESV (reference sequence). The CDR3 spans 18 residues. Between the trimmed V and J ends, which lost 5 bases and 2 bases, there was a span of 23 bases. The CDR3 loop is CASSRGGRWAGLTDTQYF. Written as DNA, the CDR3 is TGTGCCAGCAGCCGCGGTGGGCGTTGGGCGGGACTCACAGATACGCAGTATTTT. The whole variable domain, remainder taken from reference TRBV11-1 and TRBJ2-3, is EAEVAQSPRYKITEKSQAVAFWCDPISGHATLYWYRQILGQGPELLVQFQDESVVDDSQLPKDRFSAERLKGVDSTLKIQPAELGDSAMYLCASSRGGRWAGLTDTQYFGPGTRLTVL.

In DNA form, the CDR3 reads TGTGCCAGCAGCCTGGGACTAGTTTCCACAGATACGCAGTATTTT. Translated: CASSLGLVSTDTQYF. The V gene is TRBV11-3, the J gene TRBJ2-3, with 8 bases matching TRBD2. The CDR3 consists of 15 residues. Per the germline V gene, CDR1 is SGHNT and CDR2 is YENEEA. V was pared by 5 bases and J by 2 bases, with 6 bases of the junction left unmatched.

The table lists this clone with a count of one. This sequence joins TRBV21-1 and TRBJ1-4; TRBD1 is the table's D call and was not checked against the DNA. TRBV21-1 is a pseudogene segment. The CDR3 covers 17 residues. CDR3 sequence: CASSKPGQGAGNEKLFF. The CDR3 nucleotides read TGTGCCAGCAGCAAACCGGGACAGGGGGCAGGGAATGAAAAACTGTTTTTT.

The rearrangement joins TRBV27 to TRBJ2-1; D possibly corresponds to TRBD2 (6 bases). The CDR3 contains 15 residues. Germline-derived CDR1 and CDR2 are MNHEY and SMNVEV (reference sequence). V lost 7 bases to trimming and J lost 4 bases, with 17 bases between them. In DNA, the CDR3 is TGTGCCAGCACGCAGGGACTCTCGACATACAATGAGCAGTTCTTC. Its protein is CASTQGLSTYNEQFF.

This chain joins TRBV6-1 and TRBJ1-2, with TRBD1 identical over 8 bases. Losses at the gene ends were 0 bases for V and 4 bases for J; bases not matched to a gene: 1. CDR1 is MNHNS and CDR2 is SASEGT in the germline V gene. The CDR3 runs 14 residues. CDR3 in amino acids: CASSEAQGAYGYTF. In DNA form, the CDR3 reads TGTGCCAGCAGTGAAGCGCAGGGGGCCTATGGCTACACCTTC.

To note about this clone: The sample has other DNA sequences that encode this CDR3 too. The chain couples TRBV6-1 to TRBJ1-3; 8 nucleotides agree with TRBD1. The CDR3 length is 15 residues. J gave up 2 bases and V 10 bases, and 10 bases lay outside the gene matches. CDR1 MNHNS and CDR2 SASEGT come from the germline V gene. In nucleotides, the CDR3 is TGTGCCACAGCATCCCAGGGGGCGGCTGGAAACACCATATATTTT. Translated, it gives CATASQGAAGNTIYF.